The source of this T cell receptor (beta chain) is a study of shared clonotypes between healthy human individuals. This clone came up a few times. Some clones are missing from TCRdb's copy, which holds only in-frame ones; the method was immunoSEQ multiplex PCR. The table includes about 480,000 clones, approximately 85% detected once. The trim removed 5 bases at V and 6 bases at J, leaving 4 bases unmatched. The CDR3 covers 12 residues. Germline values: CDR1 MNHNY, CDR2 SVGAGI (reference sequence). The sequence was collected from a woman in her thirties or forties in good health. Some clones in this sample may be carry-over from other donors' samples. The sequenced material came from PBMCs. The J gene is TRBJ2-7, the V gene TRBV6-6, with 7 nucleotides matching TRBD2. The chain's CDR3 is CASSLSGIEQYF. CDR3 in DNA: TGTGCCAGCAGTCTCAGCGGGATCGAGCAGTACTTC.